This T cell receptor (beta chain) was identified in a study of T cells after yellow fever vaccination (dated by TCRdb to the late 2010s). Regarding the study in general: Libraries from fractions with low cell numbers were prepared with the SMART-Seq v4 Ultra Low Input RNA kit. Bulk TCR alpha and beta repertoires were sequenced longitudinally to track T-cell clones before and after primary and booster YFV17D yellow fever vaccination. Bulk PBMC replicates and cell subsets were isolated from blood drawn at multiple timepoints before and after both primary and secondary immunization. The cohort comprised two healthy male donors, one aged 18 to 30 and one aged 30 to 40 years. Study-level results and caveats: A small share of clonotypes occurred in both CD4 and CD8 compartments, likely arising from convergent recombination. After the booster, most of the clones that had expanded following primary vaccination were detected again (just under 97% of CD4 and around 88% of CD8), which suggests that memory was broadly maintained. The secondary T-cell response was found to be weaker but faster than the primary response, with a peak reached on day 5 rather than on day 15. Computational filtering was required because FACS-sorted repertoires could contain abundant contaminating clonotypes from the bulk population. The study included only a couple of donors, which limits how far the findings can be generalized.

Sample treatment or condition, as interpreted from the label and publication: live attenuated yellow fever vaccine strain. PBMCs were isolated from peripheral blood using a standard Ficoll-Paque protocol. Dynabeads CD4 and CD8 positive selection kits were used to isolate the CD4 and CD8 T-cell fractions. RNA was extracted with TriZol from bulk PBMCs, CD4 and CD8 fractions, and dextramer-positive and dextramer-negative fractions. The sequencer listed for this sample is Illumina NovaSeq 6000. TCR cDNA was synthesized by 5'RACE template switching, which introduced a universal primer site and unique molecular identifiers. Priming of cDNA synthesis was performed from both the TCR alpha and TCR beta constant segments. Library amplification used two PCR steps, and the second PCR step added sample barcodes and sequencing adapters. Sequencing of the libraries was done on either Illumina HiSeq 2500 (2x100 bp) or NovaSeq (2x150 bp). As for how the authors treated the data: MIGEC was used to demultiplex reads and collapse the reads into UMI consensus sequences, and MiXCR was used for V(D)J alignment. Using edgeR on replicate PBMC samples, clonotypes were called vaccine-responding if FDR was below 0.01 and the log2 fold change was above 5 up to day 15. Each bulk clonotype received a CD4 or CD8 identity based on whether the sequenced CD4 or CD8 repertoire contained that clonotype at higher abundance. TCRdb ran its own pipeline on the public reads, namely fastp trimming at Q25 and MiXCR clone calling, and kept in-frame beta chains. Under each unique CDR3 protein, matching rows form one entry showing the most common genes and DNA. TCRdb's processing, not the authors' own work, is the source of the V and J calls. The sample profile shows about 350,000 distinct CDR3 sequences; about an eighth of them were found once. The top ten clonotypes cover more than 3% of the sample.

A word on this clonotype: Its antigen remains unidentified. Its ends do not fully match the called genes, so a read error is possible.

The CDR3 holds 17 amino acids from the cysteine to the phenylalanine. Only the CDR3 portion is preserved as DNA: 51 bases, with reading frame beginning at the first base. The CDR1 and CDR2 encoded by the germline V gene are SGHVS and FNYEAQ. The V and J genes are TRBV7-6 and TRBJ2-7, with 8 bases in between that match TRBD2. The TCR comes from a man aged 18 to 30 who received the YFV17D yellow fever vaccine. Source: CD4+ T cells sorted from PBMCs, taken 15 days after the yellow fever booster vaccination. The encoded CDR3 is CSSSRIQSGGENYEQYF. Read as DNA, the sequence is TGTTCCAGCAGCCGCATTCAATCGGGAGGGGAGAACTACGAGCAGTACTTC.